One and the same sample provided the 8 T cell receptor beta chains below, sequenced in a study of CD8 T cells in Susac syndrome. RNA amounts of about 0.5 to 1 ug underwent reverse transcription with random hexamers. TCRdb reprocessed the immunoSEQ multiplex PCR reads via MiXCR and lists one record per CDR3 protein. The repertoire holds about 430,000 distinct CDR3 sequences, with approximately 85% as singletons. The sample was CD8+ T cells from PBMCs. The receptors shown here come from a human donor with multiple sclerosis.

The genes are TRBV6-1 and TRBJ2-1; 9 bases align to TRBD2. The germline V gene has CDR1 MNHNS and CDR2 SASEGT. The CDR3 totals 18 residues. V lost 2 bases, J lost 7 bases, and 15 bases stayed unmatched. The CDR3 protein is CASSESPWVAGVRNEQFF. CDR3 DNA sequence: TGTGCCAGCAGTGAATCCCCGTGGGTAGCGGGAGTAAGGAATGAGCAGTTCTTC.

The V call is TRBV4-1, the J call TRBJ2-7; D unclear. The CDR3 contains 13 residues. Germline loops: CDR1 MGHRA, CDR2 YSYEKL. The ends were cut back, 1 base at V and 5 bases at J, with 9 bases in the middle. CDR3 residues: CASSQAVGHEQYF. CDR3 sequence (DNA): TGCGCCAGCAGCCAAGCGGTCGGACACGAGCAGTACTTC.

V usage is TRBV12-3 or TRBV12-4 and J usage is TRBJ2-1; a weak D match, TRBD2 (7 bases). Trimming shortened V by 5 bases and J by 5 bases, and 16 bases separated the two germline ends. The length of the CDR3 is 15 residues. In nucleotides, the CDR3 is TGTGCCAGCAGTAGTAGGGGGGGCGTCGACAATGAGCAGTTCTTC. As protein: CASSSRGGVDNEQFF.

In the case of this clonotype: At one end the junction does not follow the germline gene, possibly because of a read error. The rearrangement links TRBV28 to TRBJ1-1, with D tentatively TRBD1 (5 bases). There are 13 residues in the CDR3. Germline CDR1 is MDHEN and CDR2 is SYDVKM. The CDR3 region has the DNA TGTACCAGCAGGGCGATCACGAACACTGAAGCTTTCTTT. Translation gives CTSRAITNTEAFF.

This rearrangement joins TRBV10-3 to TRBJ2-7, with a weak D call TRBD2 (6 bases). This CDR3 contains 18 residues. The V gene lost 3 bases and the J gene lost 2 bases, with 23 bases spanning the gap. Germline loops: CDR1 ENHRY, CDR2 SYGVKD. CDR3 in DNA: TGTGCCATCAGTGAACTCTCGAAATTGGGCGGAGGGCCCTACGAGCAGTACTTC. It translates to CAISELSKLGGGPYEQYF.

This clonotype was observed a few times. The chain employs TRBV20-1 and TRBJ2-7; D unclear. V gave up 4 bases and J gave up 0 bases, with 10 bases separating them. There are 13 residues in the CDR3. Germline CDR1 DFQATT, CDR2 SNEGSKA (reference sequence). This CDR3 is CSAKQVSSYEQYF. DNA for the CDR3: TGCAGTGCTAAGCAGGTTTCCTCCTACGAGCAGTACTTC.

This chain links TRBV25-1 with TRBJ1-1; no firm D call. CDR1 is MGHDK and CDR2 is SYGVNS in the germline V gene. The CDR3 is 11 residues long. V lost 0 bases and J 8 bases, leaving 4 bases between the germline ends. DNA of the CDR3: TGTGCCAGCAGTGAATATTTAGAAGCTTTCTTT. It encodes CASSEYLEAFF.

The chain uses TRBV11-2 and TRBJ2-7; 8 bases agree with TRBD2. The length of the CDR3 is 15 residues. Losses at the gene ends were 7 bases for V and 1 base for J; bases not matched to a gene: 9. Germline lookup yields CDR1 SGHAT and CDR2 FQNNGV. The CDR3 DNA reads TGTGCCAGCACCAACCCGGGACTAGGATCCTACGAGCAGTACTTC. This codes for CASTNPGLGSYEQYF.